The T cell receptor beta chain under discussion was sequenced for a study of patients and donors after allogeneic stem cell transplantation (dated by TCRdb to about 2020). CDR1 and CDR2 (SGHRS, YFSETQ) derive from the germline V gene. The CDR3 runs 15 residues from the cysteine to the phenylalanine. Only the CDR3 part of the read is kept: 45 bases, read in frame from the first base. Between the V and J ends, shortened by 1 base and 1 base respectively, the junction contains 11 bases. The method was RT-PCR. Instrument used: NextSeq 550. The raw public reads went through TCRdb reprocessing: fastp at Q25, MiXCR clone calling, in-frame beta chains kept. Entries are consolidated by CDR3 protein sequence, retaining the most common genes and DNA. Across this sample there are about 200,000 distinct CDR3 sequences, with around two fifths seen only once. The ten top clones hold about 9.9% of the sample. A remark on this clonotype: Its antigen remains unidentified. No much larger clone exists at a distance of one base, and base qualities are not known.

Sequencing input: blood, either unsorted or a sorted T cell fraction (not recorded which). The clonotype originates from a human donor who was either an allogeneic HSCT recipient or a stem cell or donor lymphocyte infusion donor (not recorded which). It is not recorded whose cells these are; they may come from a transplant donor. The receptor chain draws on TRBV5-1 and TRBJ1-1; the D gene is perhaps TRBD1, from 5 matching bases. At the DNA level, the sequence is TGCGCCAGCAGCTTGATAGGGGCAGCGAACACTGAAGCTTTCTTT. This codes for CASSLIGAANTEAFF.